The subject of this entry is one T cell receptor beta chain. Its antigen is not identified. The data were obtained in a study of vaccination and CD4 T cells after COVID-19. Whole-study context: Participants were vaccinated with two doses, given as either BNT162b2 or mRNA-1273 vaccine.

Per germline, CDR1 MNHNS and CDR2 SASEGT. Trimming took off 8 bases at V and 3 bases at J, with 14 bases between the two ends. This CDR3 has 14 amino acids. Oncomine TCR Beta short-read sequencing was applied to DNA from cultured CD4+ T cells. MiXCR was run by TCRdb on the PCR reads, yielding one entry per CDR3 protein. The sample yields 6,500 to 9,500 distinct CDR3 sequences, over 45% seen once. Treatment reported: roughly ten-day PBMC culture with coronavirus spike peptide pools or control peptides (ViraFEST assay). Samples of CD4+ T cells were obtained from the unexposed donor before the COVID-19 pandemic (2011-2018).

The rearrangement uses TRBV6-1 and TRBJ2-1; possible D gene TRBD2, 6 bases. What was sequenced was CD4+ T cells from blood, cultured in vitro. The TCR originated in a human donor in good health. DNA for the CDR3: TGTGCCAGCGCCCGTGGGGGGAACTACAATGAGCAGTTCTTC. Its protein is CASARGGNYNEQFF.